Listed here is a single TCR beta chain. What it binds is not known. This entry comes from a study of cytomegalovirus exposure and HLA in healthy donors. From germline, CDR1 is SQVTM and CDR2 ANQGSEA. V was cut by 3 bases and J by 2 bases, with 17 bases left in between. CDR3 size: 16 residues. Primers included in the PCR were 60 Vbeta and 13 Jbeta primers. TCRdb's table, derived via immunoSEQ multiplex PCR, lists solely in-frame clones and lacks some. The sample consists of 150,000 to 200,000 clones, 65% to 90% of them appearing once. These donors counted as nominally healthy when sampled, but unrecorded immune exposures were likely. Study-wide results and caveats: There were 150 or so TCR beta chains listed as cytomegalovirus-associated. There were several of the most significant clusters that appeared linked to common viral pathogens in a later analysis.

The source of this sequence is a woman aged 50 to 60 in good health and CMV-seronegative. Sequenced material: PBMCs. V gene TRBV29-1 combines with J gene TRBJ2-1; possible D gene TRBD2, 7 bases. The CDR3 sequence is CSVDGGREIPYNEQFF. DNA for the CDR3: TGCAGCGTTGACGGGGGGCGGGAGATACCCTACAATGAGCAGTTCTTC.